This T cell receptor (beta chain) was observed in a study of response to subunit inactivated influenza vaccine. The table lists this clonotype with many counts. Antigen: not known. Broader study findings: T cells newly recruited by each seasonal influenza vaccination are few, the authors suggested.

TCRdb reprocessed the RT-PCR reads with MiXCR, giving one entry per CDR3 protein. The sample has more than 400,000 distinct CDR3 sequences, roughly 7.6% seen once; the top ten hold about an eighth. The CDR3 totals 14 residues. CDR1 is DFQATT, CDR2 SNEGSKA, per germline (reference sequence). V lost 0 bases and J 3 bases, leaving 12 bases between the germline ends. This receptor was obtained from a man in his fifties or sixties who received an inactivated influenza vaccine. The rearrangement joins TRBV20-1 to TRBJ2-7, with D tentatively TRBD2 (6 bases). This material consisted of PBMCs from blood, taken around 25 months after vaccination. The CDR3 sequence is CSARDVRGSYEQYF. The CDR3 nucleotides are TGCAGTGCTAGAGATGTGCGGGGCAGCTACGAGCAGTACTTC.